This T cell receptor (beta chain) came from a study of cytomegalovirus exposure and HLA in healthy donors. As for the study in general: Earlier findings included over 90 million unique TCR beta sequences obtained from around 180 million T cells.

PCR employed 60 Vbeta and 13 Jbeta primers. Sequencing was performed with immunoSEQ multiplex PCR; in TCRdb, only in-frame clones are kept and a portion is missing. The table shows approximately 190,000 clones, with roughly 82% occurring only once. General study points: Most TCR sequences showed up rarely, but some public TCRs showed up in many donors. Researchers counted approximately 160 TCR beta chains as cytomegalovirus-associated. An Asian-associated ancestry cluster reportedly showed fewer N-insertions than the roughly 670-donor mean in a later analysis.

Points on this clone: The antigen is undetermined.

The receptor comes from a woman between 50 and 59 years old in good health and CMV-seropositive. The sample was PBMCs.

CDR3 protein: CASSLEVRVRGANVLTF. The CDR3 DNA follows: TGCGCCAGCAGCTTGGAGGTACGGGTGAGGGGGGCCAACGTCCTGACTTTC. This chain links TRBV5-1 with TRBJ2-6; no firm D call. V was pared by 0 bases and J by 4 bases, with 14 bases between. The CDR3 loop spans 17 amino acids. Germline V gene data show CDR1 as SGHRS and CDR2 as YFSETQ.